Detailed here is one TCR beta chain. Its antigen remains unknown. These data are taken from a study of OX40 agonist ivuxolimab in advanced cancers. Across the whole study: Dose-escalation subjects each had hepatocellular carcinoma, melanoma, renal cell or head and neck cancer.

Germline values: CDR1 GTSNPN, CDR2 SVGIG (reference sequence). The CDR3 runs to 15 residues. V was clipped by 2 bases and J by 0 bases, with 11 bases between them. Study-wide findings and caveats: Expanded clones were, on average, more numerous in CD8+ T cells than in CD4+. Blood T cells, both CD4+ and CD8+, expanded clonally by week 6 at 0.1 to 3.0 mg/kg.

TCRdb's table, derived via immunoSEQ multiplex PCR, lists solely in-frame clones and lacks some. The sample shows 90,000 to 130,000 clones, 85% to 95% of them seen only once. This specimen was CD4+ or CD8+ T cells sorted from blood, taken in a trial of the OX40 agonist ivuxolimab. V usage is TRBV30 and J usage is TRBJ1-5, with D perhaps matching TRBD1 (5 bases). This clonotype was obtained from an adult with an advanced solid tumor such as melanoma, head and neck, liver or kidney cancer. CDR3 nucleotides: TGTGCCTGGAGTTCCCCGGGGGATAGCAATCAGCCCCAGCATTTT. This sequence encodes CAWSSPGDSNQPQHF.